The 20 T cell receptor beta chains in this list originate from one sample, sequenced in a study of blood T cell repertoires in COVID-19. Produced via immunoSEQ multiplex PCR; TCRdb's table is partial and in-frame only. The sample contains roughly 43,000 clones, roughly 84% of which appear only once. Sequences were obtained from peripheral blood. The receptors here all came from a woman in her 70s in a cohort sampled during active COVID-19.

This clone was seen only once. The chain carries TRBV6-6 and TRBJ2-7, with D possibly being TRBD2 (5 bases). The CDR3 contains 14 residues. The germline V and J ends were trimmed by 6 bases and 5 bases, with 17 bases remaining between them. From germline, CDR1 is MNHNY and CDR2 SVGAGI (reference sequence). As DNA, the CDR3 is TGTGCCAGCAGGGTGGGAGCGTATCTAGACGAGCAGTACTTC. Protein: CASRVGAYLDEQYF.

As DNA, the CDR3 is TGTGCCAGCAGCTTAAGCCTAACAGGGGCCTCTGGAAACACCATATATTTT. Protein sequence: CASSLSLTGASGNTIYF. The V call is TRBV7-8, the J call TRBJ1-3, with 7 bases that match TRBD1. CDR1 and CDR2 (germline): SGHVS, FQNEAQ. CDR3 size: 17 residues. V lost 2 bases, J lost 0 bases, and 7 bases stayed unmatched.

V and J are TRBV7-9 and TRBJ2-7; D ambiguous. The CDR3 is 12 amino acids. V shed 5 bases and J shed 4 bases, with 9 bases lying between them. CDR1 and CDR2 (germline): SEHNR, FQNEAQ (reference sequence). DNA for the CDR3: TGTGCCAGCAGCGTGACGCGGTACGAGCAGTACTTC. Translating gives CASSVTRYEQYF. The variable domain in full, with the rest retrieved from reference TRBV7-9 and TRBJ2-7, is DTGVSQNPRHKITKRGQNVTFRCDPISEHNRLYWYRQTLGQGPEFLTYFQNEAQLEKSRLLSDRFSAERPKGSFSTLEIQRTEQGDSAMYLCASSVTRYEQYFGPGTRLTVT.

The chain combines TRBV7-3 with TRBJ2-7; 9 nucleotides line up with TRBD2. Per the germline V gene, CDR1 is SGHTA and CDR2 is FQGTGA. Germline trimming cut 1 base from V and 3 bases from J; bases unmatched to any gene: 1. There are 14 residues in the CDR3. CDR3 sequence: CASSLKAGGYEQYF. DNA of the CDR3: TGTGCCAGCAGCTTAAAAGCGGGAGGCTACGAGCAGTACTTC.

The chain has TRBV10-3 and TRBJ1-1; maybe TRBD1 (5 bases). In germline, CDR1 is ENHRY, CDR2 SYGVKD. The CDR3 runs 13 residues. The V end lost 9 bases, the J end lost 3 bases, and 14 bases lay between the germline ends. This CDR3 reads CAMGRGLDTEAFF. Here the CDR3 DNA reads TGTGCCATGGGAAGGGGTTTAGACACTGAAGCTTTCTTT.

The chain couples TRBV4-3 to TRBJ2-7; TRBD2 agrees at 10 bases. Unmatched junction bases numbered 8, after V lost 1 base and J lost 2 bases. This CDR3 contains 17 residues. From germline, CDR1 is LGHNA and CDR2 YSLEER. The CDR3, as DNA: TGCGCCAGCAGCCAAGCCCCCCAGCGGGAGGGCCCCTACGAGCAGTACTTC. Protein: CASSQAPQREGPYEQYF.

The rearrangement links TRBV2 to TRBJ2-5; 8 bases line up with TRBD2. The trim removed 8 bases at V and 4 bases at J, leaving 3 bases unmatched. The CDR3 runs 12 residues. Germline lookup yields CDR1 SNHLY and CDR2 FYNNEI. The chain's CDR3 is CASSLAGETQYF. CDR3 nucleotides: TGTGCCAGCTCCCTAGCGGGAGAGACCCAGTACTTC.

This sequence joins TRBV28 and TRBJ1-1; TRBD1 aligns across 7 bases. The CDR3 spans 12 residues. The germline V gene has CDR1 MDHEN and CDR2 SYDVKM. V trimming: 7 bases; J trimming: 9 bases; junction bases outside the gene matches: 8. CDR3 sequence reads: CASNPRTGQAFF. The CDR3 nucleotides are TGTGCCAGCAACCCGAGGACAGGCCAAGCTTTCTTT.

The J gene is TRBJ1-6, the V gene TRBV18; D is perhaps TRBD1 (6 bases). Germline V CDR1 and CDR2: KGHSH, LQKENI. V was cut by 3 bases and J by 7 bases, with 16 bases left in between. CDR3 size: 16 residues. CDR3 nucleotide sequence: TGTGCCAGCTCACCCTTAACCGGACAGTCCAATTCACCCCTCCACTTT. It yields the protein CASSPLTGQSNSPLHF.

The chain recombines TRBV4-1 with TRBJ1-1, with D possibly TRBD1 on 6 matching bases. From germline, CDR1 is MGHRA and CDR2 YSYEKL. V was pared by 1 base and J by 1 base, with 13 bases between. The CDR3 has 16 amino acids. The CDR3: CASSQALTGGNTEAFF. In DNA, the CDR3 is TGCGCCAGCAGCCAAGCCCTGACAGGTGGGAACACTGAAGCTTTCTTT.

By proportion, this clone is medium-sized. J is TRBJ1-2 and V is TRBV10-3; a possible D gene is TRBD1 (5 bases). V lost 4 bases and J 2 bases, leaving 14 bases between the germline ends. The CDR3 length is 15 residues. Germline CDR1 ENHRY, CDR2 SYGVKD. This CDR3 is CAISGGEGRNYGYTF. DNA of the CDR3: TGTGCCATCAGTGGAGGGGAGGGGAGGAACTATGGCTACACCTTC.

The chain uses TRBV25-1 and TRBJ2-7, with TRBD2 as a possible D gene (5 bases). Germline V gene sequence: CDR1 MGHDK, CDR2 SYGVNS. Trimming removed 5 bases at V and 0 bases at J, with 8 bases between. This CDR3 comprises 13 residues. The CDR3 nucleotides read TGTGCCAGCAGTTCCCGGGACTCCTACGAGCAGTACTTC. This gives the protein CASSSRDSYEQYF.

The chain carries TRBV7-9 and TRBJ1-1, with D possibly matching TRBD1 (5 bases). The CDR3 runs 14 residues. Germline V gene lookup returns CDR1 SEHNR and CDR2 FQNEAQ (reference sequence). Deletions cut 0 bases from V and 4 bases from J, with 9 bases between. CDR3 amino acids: CASSLAGGATEAFF. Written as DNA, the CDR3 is TGTGCCAGCAGCTTAGCGGGCGGGGCCACTGAAGCTTTCTTT.

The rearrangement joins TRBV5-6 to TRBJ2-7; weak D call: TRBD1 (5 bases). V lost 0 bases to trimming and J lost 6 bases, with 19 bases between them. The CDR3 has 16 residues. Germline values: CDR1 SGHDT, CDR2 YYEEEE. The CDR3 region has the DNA TGTGCCAGCAGCTTGGAGGCTCAGGGCAAGTTTGGCGAGCAGTACTTC. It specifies CASSLEAQGKFGEQYF.

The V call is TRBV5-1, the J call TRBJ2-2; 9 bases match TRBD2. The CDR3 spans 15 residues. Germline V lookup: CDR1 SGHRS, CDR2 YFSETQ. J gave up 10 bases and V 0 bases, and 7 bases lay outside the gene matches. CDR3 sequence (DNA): TGCGCCAGCAGCTTGGATGCAGCGGGAGGCCAGGAGCTGTTTTTT. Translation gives CASSLDAAGGQELFF.

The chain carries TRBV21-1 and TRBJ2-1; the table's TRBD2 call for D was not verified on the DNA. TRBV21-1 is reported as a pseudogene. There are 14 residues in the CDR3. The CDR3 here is CASKLAGGGNEQFF. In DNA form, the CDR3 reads TGTGCCAGCAAGCTAGCGGGGGGTGGCAATGAGCAGTTCTTC.

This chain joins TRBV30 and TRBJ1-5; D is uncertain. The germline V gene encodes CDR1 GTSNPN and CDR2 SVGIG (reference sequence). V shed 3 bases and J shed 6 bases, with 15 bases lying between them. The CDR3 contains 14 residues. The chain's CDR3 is CAWRTPRSGQPQHF. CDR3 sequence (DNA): TGTGCCTGGAGGACGCCTCGTTCGGGTCAGCCCCAGCATTTT.

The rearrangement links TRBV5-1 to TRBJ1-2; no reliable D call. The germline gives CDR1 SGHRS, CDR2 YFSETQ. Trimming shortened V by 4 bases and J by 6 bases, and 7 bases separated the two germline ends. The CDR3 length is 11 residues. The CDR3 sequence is CASSGLDGYTF. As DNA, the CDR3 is TGCGCCAGCAGCGGGCTCGATGGCTACACCTTC. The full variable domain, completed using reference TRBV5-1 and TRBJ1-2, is KAGVTQTPRYLIKTRGQQVTLSCSPISGHRSVSWYQQTPGQGLQFLFEYFSETQRNKGNFPGRFSGRQFSNSRSEMNVSTLELGDSALYLCASSGLDGYTFGSGTRLTVV.

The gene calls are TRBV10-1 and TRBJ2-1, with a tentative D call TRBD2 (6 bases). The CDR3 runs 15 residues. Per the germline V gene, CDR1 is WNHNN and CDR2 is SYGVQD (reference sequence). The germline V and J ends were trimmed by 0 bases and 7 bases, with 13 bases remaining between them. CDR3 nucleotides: TGCGCCAGCAGTGAGTCAGGGGCTAGCGCGAATGAGCAGTTCTTC. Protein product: CASSESGASANEQFF.

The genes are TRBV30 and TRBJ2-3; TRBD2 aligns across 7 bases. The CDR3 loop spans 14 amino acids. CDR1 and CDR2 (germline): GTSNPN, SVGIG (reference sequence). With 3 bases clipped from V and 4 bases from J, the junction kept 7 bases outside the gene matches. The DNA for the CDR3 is TGTGCCTGGAGCGCTACTAGCGCGGCAGATACGCAGTATTTT. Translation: CAWSATSAADTQYF.